The 21 T cell receptor beta chains below all came from one sample that was sequenced in a study of shared clonotypes between healthy human individuals. Produced via immunoSEQ multiplex PCR; TCRdb's table is partial and in-frame only. This sample has 2 million to 2.5 million clones, with roughly 90% found just once. The sequenced material came from naive CD4+ T cells from PBMCs. Noted subset: CD45RA+ positively selected. Receptors originate from a man younger than 30 in good health. Some clones in this sample may be carry-over from other donors' samples.

The rearrangement links TRBV6-1 to TRBJ2-3; no clear D. The CDR3 length is 12 residues. V lost 6 bases and J 5 bases, leaving 9 bases between the germline ends. Germline CDR1 reads MNHNS; CDR2 reads SASEGT. CDR3 sequence (DNA): TGTGCCAGCAGCTCTGTTGGAGATACGCAGTATTTT. Protein: CASSSVGDTQYF.

This clone was observed a single time. The chain couples TRBV5-1 to TRBJ1-1; D possibly corresponds to TRBD1 (5 bases). The germline V gene encodes CDR1 SGHRS and CDR2 YFSETQ. The V end was cut by 0 bases, the J end by 3 bases, with 12 bases between. This CDR3 region has 15 residues. CDR3 bases: TGCGCCAGCAGCTTGGGGGATGGCAGGGACACTGAAGCTTTCTTT. Protein sequence: CASSLGDGRDTEAFF.

The chain employs TRBV5-5 and TRBJ1-5; D remains unclear. Germline V lookup: CDR1 SGHKS, CDR2 YYEKEE (reference sequence). Trimming left V 4 bases short and J 5 bases short, with 13 bases between. There are 14 residues in the CDR3. The CDR3 nucleotides read TGTGCCAGCAGCCTGGAAGGGCTGGATCAGCCCCAGCATTTT. As protein: CASSLEGLDQPQHF. Looking up the rest from reference TRBV5-5 and TRBJ1-5 gives the full variable domain: DAGVTQSPTHLIKTRGQQVTLRCSPISGHKSVSWYQQVLGQGPQFIFQYYEKEERGRGNFPDRFSARQFPNYSSELNVNALLLGDSALYLCASSLEGLDQPQHFGDGTRLSIL.

This sequence joins TRBV15 and TRBJ1-2; TRBD1 agrees at 7 bases. V gave up 4 bases and J gave up 0 bases; unmatched junction bases: 8. Germline V lookup: CDR1 LNHNV, CDR2 YYDKDF (reference sequence). CDR3 length: 16 residues. CDR3 protein: CATSTGQFSTNYGYTF. The CDR3 region has the DNA TGTGCCACCAGCACGGGACAGTTCTCAACTAACTATGGCTACACCTTC.

The chain links TRBV7-9 to TRBJ1-2; D is undetermined. CDR3 size: 15 residues. The V end was cut by 5 bases, the J end by 1 base, with 14 bases between. Germline V gene data show CDR1 as SEHNR and CDR2 as FQNEAQ (reference sequence). CDR3 nucleotides: TGTGCCAGCAGCATGAGCGACCGTCTTAACTATGGCTACACCTTC. Translated: CASSMSDRLNYGYTF.

With respect to this clone: Other nucleotide sequences in the sample specify the same CDR3. This sequence joins TRBV2 and TRBJ2-4, with D unresolved. Trimming pared 3 bases from V and 1 base from J, leaving 7 bases between. The CDR3 has 14 amino acids. Germline V CDR1 and CDR2: SNHLY, FYNNEI. CDR3 sequence: CASSDRGAKNIQYF. The CDR3 nucleotides read TGTGCCAGCAGTGACAGAGGTGCCAAAAACATTCAGTACTTC.

V usage is TRBV7-2 and J usage is TRBJ2-5, with no clear D. CDR3 size: 13 residues. Germline CDR1 SGHTA, CDR2 FQGNSA. The V and J ends lost 0 bases and 2 bases respectively, with 4 bases between them. CDR3 region: CASSLAEQETQYF. Written as DNA, the CDR3 is TGTGCCAGCAGCTTAGCAGAACAAGAGACCCAGTACTTC.

The V call is TRBV5-4, the J call TRBJ2-1; either TRBD1 or TRBD2 may supply D (5 bases each). The germline V gene has CDR1 SGHNT and CDR2 YYREEE (reference sequence). The CDR3 sequence is 15 residues long. With 0 bases removed from V and 0 bases from J, the gap between germline ends came to 7 bases. CDR3 DNA: TGTGCCAGCAGCTTGGGGGACCTCTCCTACAATGAGCAGTTCTTC. This sequence encodes CASSLGDLSYNEQFF.

The V call is TRBV5-4, the J call TRBJ1-1; D gene uncertain. V was pared by 4 bases and J by 3 bases, with 13 bases between. Germline CDR1 and CDR2: SGHNT and YYREEE (reference sequence). The length of the CDR3 is 14 residues. The CDR3 region is CASSPIGRDTEAFF. The CDR3 DNA is TGTGCCAGCAGCCCCATTGGGAGGGACACTGAAGCTTTCTTT.

V and J are TRBV18 and TRBJ2-7; 9 positions agree with TRBD2. The V gene end was trimmed by 8 bases and the J gene end by 7 bases; junction bases not matched to a gene: 9. Per germline, CDR1 KGHSH and CDR2 LQKENI. This CDR3 is built from 13 residues. The CDR3 spells CASGLALRFEQYF. In DNA, the CDR3 is TGTGCCAGCGGACTAGCGCTTCGTTTTGAGCAGTACTTC.

A remark on this clone: The same CDR3 is also encoded by other DNA sequences in this sample. The V gene is TRBV7-2, the J gene TRBJ2-7; no clear D. The CDR3 contains 13 residues. With 3 bases removed from V and 0 bases from J, the gap between germline ends came to 6 bases. Germline lookup yields CDR1 SGHTA and CDR2 FQGNSA. CDR3 amino acids: CASSLGISYEQYF. In nucleotides, the CDR3 is TGTGCCAGCAGCTTGGGAATCTCCTACGAGCAGTACTTC.

The J gene is TRBJ1-1, the V gene TRBV20-1; D call uncertain. V shed 6 bases and J shed 1 base, with 6 bases lying between them. CDR1 and CDR2 from the germline V gene are DFQATT and SNEGSKA (reference sequence). The CDR3 sequence is 11 residues long. The CDR3 coding sequence is TGCAGTGCCACTCGGAACACTGAAGCTTTCTTT. It translates to CSATRNTEAFF.

The rearrangement uses TRBV4-1 and TRBJ2-1; D not certain. The CDR3 length is 15 residues. Trimming took 0 bases from V and 0 from J, leaving 6 bases between them. Per germline, CDR1 MGHRA and CDR2 YSYEKL. The CDR3 region is CASSQDADSYNEQFF. CDR3 in DNA: TGCGCCAGCAGCCAAGATGCGGACTCCTACAATGAGCAGTTCTTC.

The V gene is TRBV5-4, the J gene TRBJ2-1; 13 nucleotides align to TRBD2. V lost 4 bases and J lost 2; bases outside the gene matches: 3. This CDR3 is built from 16 residues. Germline V gene lookup returns CDR1 SGHNT and CDR2 YYREEE (reference sequence). The CDR3 DNA follows: TGTGCCAGCAGCACCGGGACTAGCGGGACCTACAATGAGCAGTTCTTC. It encodes CASSTGTSGTYNEQFF.

This chain joins TRBV5-6 and TRBJ2-7, with unresolved D. This CDR3 comprises 15 residues. Deletions cut 4 bases from V and 4 bases from J, with 18 bases between. Germline V lookup: CDR1 SGHDT, CDR2 YYEEEE. The CDR3 nucleotides read TGTGCCAGCAGCCAAAGGAAGGTACTCAGTTACGAGCAGTACTTC. Translation: CASSQRKVLSYEQYF.

The genes are TRBV30 and TRBJ2-2; TRBD2 matches 7 bases. This CDR3 contains 13 residues. Germline CDR1 and CDR2: GTSNPN and SVGIG (reference sequence). V lost 5 bases, J lost 0 bases, and 0 bases stayed unmatched. The CDR3 region has the DNA TGTGCCTGGGGACTAGCGAACACCGGGGAGCTGTTTTTT. This codes for CAWGLANTGELFF.

This chain connects TRBV7-3 to TRBJ2-3, with a tentative D call TRBD2 (6 bases). The germline CDR1 and CDR2 sequences are SGHTA and FQGTGA. The ends were cut back, 5 bases at V and 1 base at J, with 16 bases in the middle. The CDR3 is made up of 16 amino acids. The DNA of the CDR3 is TGTGCCAGCAGCCCATCCAGGGACTCAGGCACAGATACGCAGTATTTT. Translated: CASSPSRDSGTDTQYF.

The genes are TRBV6-4 and TRBJ2-2, with 7 bases matching TRBD2. This CDR3 has 14 amino acids. With 11 bases clipped from V and 3 bases from J, the junction kept 9 bases outside the gene matches. Germline V lookup: CDR1 MRHNA, CDR2 SNTAGT. The CDR3 here is CAPTGGGDTGELFF. The CDR3 DNA reads as TGTGCCCCCACGGGGGGAGGCGACACCGGGGAGCTGTTTTTT.

The chain carries TRBV5-4 and TRBJ1-2; 10 bases agree with TRBD1. Looked up from germline, CDR1 is SGHNT and CDR2 is YYREEE (reference sequence). The junction had 11 bases not matched to a gene; V was cut back by 5 bases and J by 7 bases. The CDR3 runs to 15 residues. CDR3 DNA sequence: TGTGCCAGCAGGAATCGGGACAGGGGTGTGTCTGGCTACACCTTC. Residues: CASRNRDRGVSGYTF.

The chain carries TRBV7-2 and TRBJ1-3, with D possibly being TRBD1 (5 bases). Trimming stripped 3 bases from V and 2 bases from J, with 8 bases between. The CDR3 has 14 residues. Per the germline V gene, CDR1 is SGHTA and CDR2 is FQGNSA. This chain's CDR3 is CASSFQGTGNTIYF. For the CDR3, the DNA is TGTGCCAGCAGCTTTCAGGGAACTGGAAACACCATATATTTT.

This chain uses TRBV5-1 with TRBJ1-3, with D maybe TRBD1 (5 bases). V was clipped by 5 bases and J by 4 bases, with 10 bases between them. The CDR3 extends over 13 amino acids. Germline values: CDR1 SGHRS, CDR2 YFSETQ. DNA for the CDR3: TGCGCCAGCAGGTCCCCAGGGGGAAACACCATATATTTT. Translation: CASRSPGGNTIYF.